This T cell receptor beta chain was found in a study of T cells in Graves' hyperthyroidism and ophthalmopathy. Findings of the study overall: Also found in blood were most expanded thyroid clonotypes above 0.001.

This clonotype has ten or more counts. What it recognizes is unknown. Authors of the study amplified TCR beta CDR3 regions from RNA transcripts. HTBI primers were the set used in a first-round RT-PCR of the TCR CDR3. MiXCR, applied by TCRdb to the multiplex PCR reads, yields one record per CDR3 protein. This sample carries about 400,000 distinct CDR3 sequences, approximately 13% of them seen once, and the ten largest clones take 5.3%. Trimming shortened V by 0 bases and J by 2 bases, and 10 bases separated the two germline ends. Per germline, CDR1 SGHRS and CDR2 YFSETQ. This CDR3 contains 15 residues. The study defined stable Graves' hyperthyroidism as no ophthalmopathy progression within 18 months.

The sequence was obtained from a woman between 18 and 29 years old with Graves' hyperthyroidism. Input material: blood. The J gene is TRBJ2-3, the V gene TRBV5-1; tentative D call: TRBD2 (5 bases). The CDR3 bases are TGCGCCAGCAGCTTGGCCGGGGTCATCACAGATACGCAGTATTTT. It yields the protein CASSLAGVITDTQYF. The whole variable domain, remainder taken from reference TRBV5-1 and TRBJ2-3, is KAGVTQTPRYLIKTRGQQVTLSCSPISGHRSVSWYQQTPGQGLQFLFEYFSETQRNKGNFPGRFSGRQFSNSRSEMNVSTLELGDSALYLCASSLAGVITDTQYFGPGTRLTVL.